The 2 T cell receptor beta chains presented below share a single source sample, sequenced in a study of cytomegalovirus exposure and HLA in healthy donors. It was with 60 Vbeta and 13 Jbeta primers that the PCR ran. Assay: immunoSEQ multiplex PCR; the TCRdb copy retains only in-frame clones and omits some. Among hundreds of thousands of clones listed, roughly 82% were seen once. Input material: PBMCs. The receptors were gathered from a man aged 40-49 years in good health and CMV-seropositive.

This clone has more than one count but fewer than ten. Here the CDR3 reads CASSMQGFSNQPQHF. DNA for the CDR3: TGTGCCAGTAGTATGCAGGGGTTTAGCAATCAGCCCCAGCATTTT. The genes are TRBV19 and TRBJ1-5; perhaps TRBD1 as D (6 bases). The CDR3 is 15 residues long. V shed 3 bases and J shed 0 bases, with 9 bases lying between them. Germline CDR1 is LNHDA and CDR2 is SQIVND (reference sequence). Combining the CDR3 with reference TRBV19 and TRBJ1-5 gives the whole variable domain DGGITQSPKYLFRKEGQNVTLSCEQNLNHDAMYWYRQDPGQGLRLIYYSQIVNDFQKGDIAEGYSVSREKKESFPLTVTSAQKNPTAFYLCASSMQGFSNQPQHFGDGTRLSIL.

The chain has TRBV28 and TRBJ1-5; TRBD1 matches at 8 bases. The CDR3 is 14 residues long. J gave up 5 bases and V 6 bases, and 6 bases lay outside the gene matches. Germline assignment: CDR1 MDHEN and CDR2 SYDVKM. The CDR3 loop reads CASRPPGGYQPQHF. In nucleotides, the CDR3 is TGTGCCAGCAGACCTCCAGGGGGCTATCAGCCCCAGCATTTT.